Following are 32 T cell receptor beta chains from one sample sequenced in a study of blood T cell repertoires in COVID-19. The data were produced by immunoSEQ multiplex PCR, yet TCRdb's version contains in-frame clones alone and is incomplete. The data contain 260,000 or so clones, approximately 90% of them singletons. What was sequenced was PBMCs or T cells enriched from blood (not recorded which). These receptors originate from a woman in her 30s with acute COVID-19.

The chain links TRBV11-1 to TRBJ2-7; D is undetermined. The CDR3 has 14 amino acids. Trimming removed 2 bases from V and 6 bases from J, with 14 bases in between. Germline loops: CDR1 SGHAT, CDR2 FQDESV (reference sequence). The CDR3 spells CASSLWSASGEQYF. The DNA of the CDR3 is TGTGCCAGCAGCTTATGGTCGGCTAGTGGCGAGCAGTACTTC. The full variable domain, completed using reference TRBV11-1 and TRBJ2-7, is EAEVAQSPRYKITEKSQAVAFWCDPISGHATLYWYRQILGQGPELLVQFQDESVVDDSQLPKDRFSAERLKGVDSTLKIQPAELGDSAMYLCASSLWSASGEQYFGPGTRLTVT.

This rearrangement joins TRBV5-6 to TRBJ1-1, with D possibly matching TRBD1 (5 bases). This CDR3 is built from 14 residues. Germline V gives CDR1 SGHDT, CDR2 YYEEEE. The V and J ends lost 5 bases and 4 bases respectively, with 15 bases between them. This chain's CDR3 is CASRAWGVGTEAFF. The CDR3 region has the DNA TGTGCCAGCAGAGCTTGGGGGGTGGGCACTGAAGCTTTCTTT.

This clone was observed a single time. The chain couples TRBV6-5 to TRBJ1-1; D is possibly TRBD1 (6 bases). The CDR3 totals 14 residues. Trimming took off 11 bases at V and 4 bases at J, with 20 bases between the two ends. CDR1 MNHEY and CDR2 SVGAGI come from the germline V gene. CDR3 coding DNA: TGTGCCTCAAAAATAATGGGGGCTCGCACTGAAGCTTTCTTT. Its translation: CASKIMGARTEAFF.

The J gene is TRBJ1-2, the V gene TRBV9; possible D gene TRBD1, 5 bases. Trimming removed 3 bases at V and 2 bases at J, with 14 bases between. This CDR3 has 15 amino acids. In germline, CDR1 is SGDLS, CDR2 YYNGEE. The CDR3 here is CASSAWGDANYGYTF. In nucleotides, the CDR3 is TGTGCCAGCAGCGCCTGGGGGGACGCAAACTATGGCTACACCTTC.

The sample holds one count of this clone. The V gene is TRBV20-1, the J gene TRBJ1-4; D gene unclear. Germline CDR1 DFQATT, CDR2 SNEGSKA (reference sequence). The CDR3 runs 12 residues. The ends were cut back, 3 bases at V and 4 bases at J, with 6 bases in the middle. CDR3 nucleotides: TGCAGTGCTAGTCGGTATAATGAAAAACTGTTTTTT. Amino acids: CSASRYNEKLFF.

In its sample, this clone was seen once. The chain joins TRBV5-6 to TRBJ1-2; D call uncertain. CDR3 size: 11 residues. V lost 6 bases, J lost 6 bases, and 9 bases lay in between. Germline values: CDR1 SGHDT, CDR2 YYEEEE. CDR3 amino acids: CASNSGDGYTF. CDR3 bases: TGTGCCAGCAACTCGGGAGATGGCTACACCTTC.

The chain joins TRBV9 to TRBJ1-1; no reliable D call. Germline V CDR1 and CDR2: SGDLS, YYNGEE. The CDR3 has 13 amino acids. The V and J ends lost 0 bases and 1 base respectively, with 4 bases between them. Written as DNA, the CDR3 is TGTGCCAGCAGCGTAGACAGGAACACTGAAGCTTTCTTT. It encodes CASSVDRNTEAFF.

The J gene is TRBJ1-3, the V gene TRBV7-8; D uncertain. CDR1 is SGHVS, CDR2 FQNEAQ, per germline. Trimming took 6 bases from V and 0 from J, leaving 12 bases between them. This CDR3 contains 15 residues. The CDR3 reads CASSWLPSSGNTIYF. CDR3 sequence (DNA): TGTGCCAGCAGTTGGCTGCCCAGCTCTGGAAACACCATATATTTT.

This sequence joins TRBV7-9 and TRBJ2-5; maybe TRBD2 (5 bases). The V end lost 3 bases, the J end lost 2 bases, and 13 bases lay between the germline ends. The CDR3 runs to 15 residues. Germline CDR1 and CDR2: SEHNR and FQNEAQ (reference sequence). The CDR3, as DNA: TGTGCCAGCAGCTTTGGTACTAGGAGACAAGAGACCCAGTACTTC. Its protein is CASSFGTRRQETQYF. Full variable domain (outside the CDR3, taken from reference TRBV7-9 and TRBJ2-5): DTGVSQNPRHKITKRGQNVTFRCDPISEHNRLYWYRQTLGQGPEFLTYFQNEAQLEKSRLLSDRFSAERPKGSFSTLEIQRTEQGDSAMYLCASSFGTRRQETQYFGPGTRLLVL.

V gene TRBV4-1 combines with J gene TRBJ2-7, with D perhaps matching TRBD1 (5 bases). The length of the CDR3 is 16 residues. Per the germline V gene, CDR1 is MGHRA and CDR2 is YSYEKL. Trimming shortened V by 6 bases and J by 0 bases, and 18 bases separated the two germline ends. CDR3 residues: CASSISMGHSSYEQYF. The CDR3 DNA reads TGCGCCAGCAGTATTTCTATGGGGCATAGCTCCTACGAGCAGTACTTC.

The J gene is TRBJ2-3, the V gene TRBV2, with D perhaps TRBD2 (6 bases). V was trimmed by 8 bases and J by 2 bases, leaving 14 bases between them. This CDR3 spans 14 amino acids. Germline lookup yields CDR1 SNHLY and CDR2 FYNNEI. CDR3 in DNA: TGTGCCAGCGGAGAACTAGCCACCACAGATACGCAGTATTTT. Amino acids: CASGELATTDTQYF.

V is TRBV29-1 and J is TRBJ2-3; D is unclear. The CDR3 is made up of 13 amino acids. Germline values: CDR1 SQVTM, CDR2 ANQGSEA. V lost 0 bases and J lost 3, with 7 bases in between. CDR3 DNA: TGCAGCGTTGAAGAAACGAGGACAGATACGCAGTATTTT. It codes for CSVEETRTDTQYF.

This chain connects TRBV3-1 (or the pseudogene TRBV3-2) to TRBJ2-7; D is uncertain. V was cut by 4 bases and J by 2 bases, with 12 bases left in between. This CDR3 has 14 residues. The germline V gene encodes CDR1 LGHDT and CDR2 YNNKEL (reference sequence). CDR3 DNA: TGTGCCAGCAGCCTCCGACTGGCCCCCTACGAGCAGTACTTC. Translating it yields CASSLRLAPYEQYF.

The gene calls are TRBV27 and TRBJ2-7, with D hard to call. The germline V and J ends were trimmed by 1 base and 4 bases, with 11 bases remaining between them. This CDR3 comprises 14 residues. Germline assignment: CDR1 MNHEY and CDR2 SMNVEV (reference sequence). CDR3 in DNA: TGTGCCAGCAGTTTATTGGTGTCCAGTTACGAGCAGTACTTC. Translation: CASSLLVSSYEQYF.

V and J are TRBV10-2 and TRBJ2-7, with D possibly being TRBD2 (5 bases). Trimming cost V 2 bases and J 2 bases, with 13 bases left between them. The length of the CDR3 is 15 residues. Germline assignment: CDR1 WSHSY and CDR2 SAAADI. The CDR3 region is CASSEPRAPPYEQYF. CDR3 DNA: TGCGCCAGCAGTGAGCCGCGGGCTCCCCCCTACGAGCAGTACTTC.

V gene TRBV24-1 combines with J gene TRBJ2-1; TRBD2 might be the D (6 bases). The CDR3 is 14 residues long. V lost 0 bases and J lost 8, with 10 bases in between. Germline CDR1 and CDR2: KGHDR and SFDVKD. The CDR3 is CATSDLSREDEQFF. The CDR3 DNA reads as TGTGCCACCAGTGATTTGAGCAGGGAGGATGAGCAGTTCTTC.

The rearrangement uses TRBV27 and TRBJ2-1; 8 positions agree with TRBD1. The CDR3 has 15 amino acids. Germline assignment: CDR1 MNHEY and CDR2 SMNVEV (reference sequence). V lost 6 bases to trimming and J lost 8 bases; unmatched junction nucleotides: 12. CDR3 protein: CASRFRGPKWDEQFF. CDR3 coding DNA: TGTGCCAGCAGGTTCAGGGGGCCAAAGTGGGATGAGCAGTTCTTC.

V usage is TRBV15 and J usage is TRBJ1-4; possibly TRBD1 for D (6 bases). The V gene lost 5 bases and the J gene lost 8 bases, with 9 bases spanning the gap. CDR1 is LNHNV, CDR2 YYDKDF, per germline (reference sequence). This CDR3 spans 12 amino acids. CDR3 coding DNA: TGTGCCACCAGCGGGACACGGGAAAAACTGTTTTTT. Translation gives CATSGTREKLFF.

The chain combines TRBV28 with TRBJ1-2, with D maybe TRBD1 (5 bases). V gave up 7 bases and J gave up 4 bases, with 25 bases separating them. Germline V gene data show CDR1 as MDHEN and CDR2 as SYDVKM. This CDR3 comprises 17 residues. The CDR3, as DNA: TGTGCCAGCAACACTCAAATCGGGGGTCTGGAAGTCTATGGCTACACCTTC. Amino acids: CASNTQIGGLEVYGYTF.

The CDR3 region is CASLRDRGKGSGNTIYF. CDR3 DNA: TGTGCCAGCCTGCGGGACAGGGGTAAGGGCTCTGGAAACACCATATATTTT. The chain uses TRBV5-6 and TRBJ1-3, with TRBD1 matching 10 bases. The CDR3 totals 17 residues. Per the germline V gene, CDR1 is SGHDT and CDR2 is YYEEEE. V gave up 7 bases and J gave up 0 bases; unmatched junction bases: 10. The full variable domain, completed using reference TRBV5-6 and TRBJ1-3, is DAGVTQSPTHLIKTRGQQVTLRCSPKSGHDTVSWYQQALGQGPQFIFQYYEEEERQRGNFPDRFSGHQFPNYSSELNVNALLLGDSALYLCASLRDRGKGSGNTIYFGEGSWLTVV.

This chain joins TRBV18 and TRBJ1-2, with D unresolved. Trimming removed 1 base at V and 3 bases at J, with 15 bases between. The CDR3 runs 16 residues. The germline gives CDR1 KGHSH, CDR2 LQKENI. As DNA, the CDR3 is TGTGCCAGCTCACCACAGGTCCGGGATCCCCACTATGGCTACACCTTC. Its protein product is CASSPQVRDPHYGYTF.

V usage is TRBV12-5 and J usage is TRBJ2-3, with D unresolved. CDR3 size: 14 residues. The germline gives CDR1 LGHNT, CDR2 FRNRAP. The germline V and J ends were trimmed by 7 bases and 0 bases, with 11 bases remaining between them. CDR3 loop: CASAVAMSTDTQYF. In DNA form, the CDR3 reads TGTGCTAGTGCGGTAGCAATGAGCACAGATACGCAGTATTTT.

The genes are TRBV5-1 and TRBJ1-2; maybe TRBD1 (6 bases). Germline loops: CDR1 SGHRS, CDR2 YFSETQ. The CDR3 runs to 16 residues. Between the trimmed V and J ends, which lost 0 bases and 4 bases, there was a span of 16 bases. Written as DNA, the CDR3 is TGCGCCAGCAGCTTGGGCGGGGGCTGGGACGGCTATGGCTACACCTTC. Its translation is CASSLGGGWDGYGYTF.

This chain connects TRBV4-1 to TRBJ1-5, with a tentative D call TRBD1 (5 bases). V gave up 7 bases and J gave up 11 bases, with 24 bases separating them. Germline CDR1 is MGHRA and CDR2 is YSYEKL. This CDR3 has 15 residues. As DNA, the CDR3 is TGCGCCAGCAAACCCGCCTCCGACAGACTTGAGGCCCAGCATTTT. It translates to CASKPASDRLEAQHF.

In DNA, the CDR3 is TGTGCCGGCGACTCAGAGGGTGGACAGCCCCAGCATTTT. Protein sequence: CAGDSEGGQPQHF. This sequence joins TRBV30 and TRBJ1-5, with D unresolved. In germline, CDR1 is GTSNPN, CDR2 SVGIG (reference sequence). Between the trimmed V and J ends, which lost 8 bases and 7 bases, there was a span of 18 bases. This CDR3 spans 13 amino acids.

The chain is built from TRBV4-1 and TRBJ2-2; D perhaps matches TRBD1 (5 bases). This CDR3 is built from 13 residues. Germline V gene data show CDR1 as MGHRA and CDR2 as YSYEKL. With 5 bases removed from V and 4 bases from J, the gap between germline ends came to 8 bases. In nucleotides, the CDR3 is TGCGCCAGCAGCTACGACAGCACCGGGGAGCTGTTTTTT. It yields the protein CASSYDSTGELFF.

This clone was seen just once. This chain links TRBV2 with TRBJ1-1; D is possibly TRBD1 (5 bases). CDR1 is SNHLY and CDR2 is FYNNEI in the germline V gene. CDR3 length equals 16 residues. V was pared by 9 bases and J by 10 bases, with 30 bases between. The CDR3 reads CASNSGDLGSGGGAFF. In DNA, the CDR3 is TGTGCCAGTAATTCCGGAGATCTCGGGTCCGGGGGTGGAGCTTTCTTT. Supplemented by reference TRBV2 and TRBJ1-1, the full variable domain reads EPEVTQTPSHQVTQMGQEVILRCVPISNHLYFYWYRQILGQKVEFLVSFYNNEISEKSEIFDDQFSVERPDGSNFTLKIRSTKLEDSAMYFCASNSGDLGSGGGAFFGQGTRLTVV.

This clone was detected a few times. The V call is TRBV7-8, the J call TRBJ2-5, with 7 bases identical to TRBD1. CDR1 SGHVS and CDR2 FQNEAQ come from the germline V gene. V lost 4 bases to trimming and J lost 0 bases; unmatched junction nucleotides: 8. This CDR3 contains 16 residues. The CDR3 protein is CASSYWDRLYQETQYF. DNA of the CDR3: TGTGCCAGCAGCTACTGGGACAGATTGTACCAAGAGACCCAGTACTTC.

V gene TRBV11-3 combines with J gene TRBJ2-7, with 7 bases identical to TRBD1. Germline V CDR1 and CDR2: SGHNT, YENEEA. J was trimmed by 7 bases and V by 5 bases; bases with no gene match: 8. The length of the CDR3 is 13 residues. This chain's CDR3 is CASSRDRVGEQYF. The CDR3 DNA sequence: TGTGCCAGCAGCCGAGACAGGGTTGGGGAGCAGTACTTC.

The chain combines TRBV5-1 with TRBJ1-6; 10 nucleotides match TRBD1. CDR1 is SGHRS and CDR2 is YFSETQ in the germline V gene. The V gene end was trimmed by 3 bases and the J gene end by 10 bases; junction bases not matched to a gene: 4. This CDR3 spans 14 amino acids. The CDR3 spells CASSSGQGLSPLHF. The CDR3 region has the DNA TGCGCCAGCAGCTCGGGACAGGGGTTGTCACCCCTCCACTTT.

The chain employs TRBV5-1 and TRBJ1-2; D not resolved. Germline CDR1 SGHRS, CDR2 YFSETQ. V dropped 1 base and J dropped 8 bases, with 12 bases sitting between them. The CDR3 loop spans 13 amino acids. This chain's CDR3 is CASSLMAAGGYTF. The DNA of the CDR3 is TGCGCCAGCAGCTTGATGGCCGCGGGCGGCTACACCTTC.

The chain links TRBV2 to TRBJ1-1; a weak D match, TRBD1 (6 bases). Germline CDR1 is SNHLY and CDR2 is FYNNEI. The CDR3 consists of 13 residues. The V end lost 6 bases, the J end lost 4 bases, and 12 bases lay between the germline ends. The CDR3 nucleotides are TGTGCCAGCAGGGGGGGGCGTGGCACTGAAGCTTTCTTT. It yields the protein CASRGGRGTEAFF.